The T cell receptor beta chain under discussion was sequenced for a study of T-cell reconstitution after alpha-beta-depleted transplantation in children. Findings and caveats of the study: By about two months after transplant, alpha-beta T cells reportedly arose from several hundred graft clones that had expanded. Some patients owed their high day-60 TCRbeta diversity to surviving recipient T cells and thymic progenitors. When one year had passed after transplant, most T-cell counts and diversity came from newly produced T cells.

Library preparation (for TCRbeta) was performed with unique molecular identifiers. TCRdb called the PCR reads again in MiXCR, with one record for every CDR3 protein. The sample shows hundreds of thousands of distinct CDR3 sequences, around 15% of them seen only once. This clonotype was seen repeatedly, ten times or more. Its antigen is not known. Germline CDR1 is LGHNA and CDR2 is YNFKEQ. V was pared by 1 base and J by 0 bases, with 13 bases between. The CDR3 is 18 residues long. The TCR sequence derives from a male patient aged 2-15 years who had a stem cell transplant for acute lymphoblastic leukemia, so the T cells may come from the graft donor. The chain has TRBV4-2 and TRBJ2-6, with TRBD1 as a possible D gene (5 bases). The specimen was PBMCs, mostly from graft donor cells, collected 360 days after TCRalphabeta/CD19-depleted stem cell transplant. The CDR3 sequence is CASSQVGRPSSGANVLTF. In DNA, the CDR3 is TGTGCCAGCAGCCAAGTGGGGCGGCCCAGCTCTGGGGCCAACGTCCTGACTTTC.